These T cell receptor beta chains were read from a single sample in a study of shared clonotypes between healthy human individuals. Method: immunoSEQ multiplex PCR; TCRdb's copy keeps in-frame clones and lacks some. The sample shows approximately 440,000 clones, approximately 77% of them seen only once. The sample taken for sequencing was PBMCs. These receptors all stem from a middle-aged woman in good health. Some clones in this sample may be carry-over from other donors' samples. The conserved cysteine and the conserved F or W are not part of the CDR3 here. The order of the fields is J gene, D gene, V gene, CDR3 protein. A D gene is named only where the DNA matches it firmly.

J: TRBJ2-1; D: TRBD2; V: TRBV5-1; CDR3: ASSPGTSEIPGNEQF
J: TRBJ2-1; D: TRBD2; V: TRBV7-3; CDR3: ASSYRREVPNEQF
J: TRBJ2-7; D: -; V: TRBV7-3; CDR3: ASSLNEGEYEQY
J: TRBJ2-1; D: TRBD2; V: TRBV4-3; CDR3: ASSQEVAGLYNEQF
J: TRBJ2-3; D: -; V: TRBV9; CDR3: ASSPGLPTDTQY
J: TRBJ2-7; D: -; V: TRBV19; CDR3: ASSLRPHEQY
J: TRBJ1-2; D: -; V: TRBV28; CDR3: ASSLAVDIGYT
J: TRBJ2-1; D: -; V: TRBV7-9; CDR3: ASNDREDEQF
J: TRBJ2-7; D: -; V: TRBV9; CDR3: ASSGPPRRRGAYEQY
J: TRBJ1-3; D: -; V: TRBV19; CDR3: ASVPTTRGGNTIY
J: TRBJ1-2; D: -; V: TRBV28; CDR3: ASSPSLDRRTNYGYT
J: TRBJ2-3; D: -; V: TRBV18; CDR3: ASSSQGLTSTDTQY
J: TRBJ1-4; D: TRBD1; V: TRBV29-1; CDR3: SVRQGAGEKLF
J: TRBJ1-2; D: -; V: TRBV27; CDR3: ASSTQRGGYT
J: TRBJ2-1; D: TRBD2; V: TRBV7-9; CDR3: ASSPGGLAGEEQF
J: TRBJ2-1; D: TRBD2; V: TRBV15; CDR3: ATSRGGTSGRADNEQF
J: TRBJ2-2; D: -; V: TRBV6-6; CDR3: ASTTAQTNTGELF
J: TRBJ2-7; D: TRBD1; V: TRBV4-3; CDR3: ASSQDTGTGVL
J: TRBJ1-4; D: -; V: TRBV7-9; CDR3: ASSPESGEKLF
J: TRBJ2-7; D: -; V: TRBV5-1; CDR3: ASSLEDLAYEQY
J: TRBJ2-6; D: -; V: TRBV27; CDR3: ASSGTAGANVLT
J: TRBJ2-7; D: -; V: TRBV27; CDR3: ASSPHEGNEQY
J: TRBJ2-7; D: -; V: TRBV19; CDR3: ASSNDNYEQY
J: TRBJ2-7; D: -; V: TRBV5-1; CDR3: ASSLDPRGSYEQY
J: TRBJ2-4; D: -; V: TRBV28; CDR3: ASSPRGLAKNIQY
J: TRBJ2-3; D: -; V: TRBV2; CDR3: ASSDRTDTQY
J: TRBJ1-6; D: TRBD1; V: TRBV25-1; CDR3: ASRARDRINSPLH
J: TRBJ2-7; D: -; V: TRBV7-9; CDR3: ASSPAARVDEQY
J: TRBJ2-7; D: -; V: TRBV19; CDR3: ASSPRTGISYEQY
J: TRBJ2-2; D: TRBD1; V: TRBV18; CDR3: ASPLPGQGSTGELF
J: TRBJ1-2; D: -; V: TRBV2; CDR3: ASSEGTGSYGYT
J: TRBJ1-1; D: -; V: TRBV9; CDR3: ASSVVASLNTEAF
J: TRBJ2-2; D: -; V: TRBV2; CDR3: ASRADRIGRELF
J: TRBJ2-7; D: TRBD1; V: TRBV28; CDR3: ASSLATGTYEQY
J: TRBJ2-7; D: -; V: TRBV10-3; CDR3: AIRGSDPYEQY
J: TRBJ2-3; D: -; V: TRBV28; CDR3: ASSLFGRGWEDTQY
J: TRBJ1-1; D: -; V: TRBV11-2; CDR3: ASSRRGVGNTEAF